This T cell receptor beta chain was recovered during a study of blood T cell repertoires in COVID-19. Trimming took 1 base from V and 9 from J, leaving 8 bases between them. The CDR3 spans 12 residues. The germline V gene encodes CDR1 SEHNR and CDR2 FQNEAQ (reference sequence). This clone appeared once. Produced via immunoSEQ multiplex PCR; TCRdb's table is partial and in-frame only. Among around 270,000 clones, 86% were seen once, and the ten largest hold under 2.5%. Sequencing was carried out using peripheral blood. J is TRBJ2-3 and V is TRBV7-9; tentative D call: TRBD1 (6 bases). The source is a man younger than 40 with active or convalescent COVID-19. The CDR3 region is CASSLDTGTQYF. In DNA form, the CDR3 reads TGTGCCAGCAGCTTAGATACAGGGACGCAGTATTTT.